One sample yielded the 7 T cell receptor beta chains listed below, sequenced in a study of blood T cell repertoires in COVID-19. The protocol was immunoSEQ multiplex PCR, while the TCRdb copy is restricted to in-frame clones and leaves out a portion. The table has some 21,000 clones, about 85% seen once. The source material was peripheral blood. These receptors were taken from a human donor with active COVID-19. The donor label of this sample is uncertain.

The chain couples TRBV30 to TRBJ1-3; the match to TRBD1 covers 9 bases. In germline, CDR1 is GTSNPN, CDR2 SVGIG (reference sequence). The CDR3 runs to 17 residues. V shed 4 bases and J 5 bases; nucleotides not matched to a gene: 15. The DNA for the CDR3 is TGTGCCTGGATCCGGGACAGGGTTCTCGGTTCGCGAAACACCATATATTTT. Its translation: CAWIRDRVLGSRNTIYF.

The CDR3 bases are TGTGCCACCGAGACGAATCAGGGAGGCACTGAAGCTTTCTTT. Protein sequence: CATETNQGGTEAFF. This rearrangement joins TRBV10-3 to TRBJ1-1; TRBD1 might be the D (5 bases). The CDR3 runs to 14 residues. V lost 10 bases, J lost 4 bases, and 19 bases lay in between. The germline V gene encodes CDR1 ENHRY and CDR2 SYGVKD.

J is TRBJ1-5 and V is TRBV3-1 (or the pseudogene TRBV3-2); perhaps TRBD1 as D (5 bases). CDR1 LGHDT and CDR2 YNNKEL come from the germline V gene (reference sequence). The CDR3 has 15 amino acids. Trimming took 3 bases from V and 6 from J, leaving 15 bases between them. CDR3 DNA sequence: TGTGCCAGCAGCCACAGAGGGACTGAGGTTCAGCCCCAGCATTTT. It specifies CASSHRGTEVQPQHF.

The chain has TRBV7-2 and TRBJ1-6; D may be TRBD1 (5 bases). The CDR3 spans 15 residues. Trimming pared 7 bases from V and 8 bases from J, leaving 18 bases between. Germline lookup yields CDR1 SGHTA and CDR2 FQGNSA. CDR3 DNA sequence: TGTGCCAGCACCCCGGGGGGGGACCGGTATTCACCCCTCCACTTT. This sequence encodes CASTPGGDRYSPLHF.

The CDR3 sequence is CSVEGGVGDELTSTDTQYF. The CDR3 nucleotides read TGCAGCGTTGAGGGGGGAGTGGGGGACGAACTTACTAGCACAGATACGCAGTATTTT. This chain connects TRBV29-1 to TRBJ2-3, with D possibly TRBD2 on 6 matching bases. The CDR3 totals 19 residues. V gave up 3 bases and J gave up 0 bases, with 25 bases separating them. The germline gives CDR1 SQVTM, CDR2 ANQGSEA.

DNA for the CDR3: TGCAGCGTTGCCGGGGGAGTACTTCGATCCTACGAGCAGTACTTC. It codes for CSVAGGVLRSYEQYF. The rearrangement joins TRBV29-1 to TRBJ2-7, with D perhaps matching TRBD2 (6 bases). The CDR3 loop spans 15 amino acids. V lost 4 bases and J lost 1, with 17 bases in between. The germline V gene encodes CDR1 SQVTM and CDR2 ANQGSEA.

This clone was seen only once. This rearrangement joins TRBV4-3 to TRBJ2-4; D is uncertain. This CDR3 comprises 18 residues. Germline CDR1 is LGHNA and CDR2 is YSLEER. The ends were cut back, 2 bases at V and 0 bases at J, with 17 bases in the middle. The CDR3 DNA follows: TGCGCCAGCAGCCAAACCCCTTACGCCGACAAAGCCAAAAACATTCAGTACTTC. As protein: CASSQTPYADKAKNIQYF.